The 28 T cell receptor beta chains reported below all come from one sample, sequenced in a study of memory CD4+ T cells and cytomegalovirus serostatus. Some clones are missing from TCRdb's copy, which holds only in-frame ones; the method was immunoSEQ multiplex PCR. Of just under 95,000 clones listed, about four fifths are singletons. Single viable CD3+CD4+CD8-CD45RO+ cells were sorted as the memory CD4+ T cells. The sequenced sample consisted of memory CD4+ T cells from blood. The receptors were gathered from an adult in good health and CMV-seropositive.

The chain joins TRBV7-8 to TRBJ1-1, with a weak D call TRBD1 (5 bases). CDR1 and CDR2 from the germline V gene are SGHVS and FQNEAQ. V lost 5 bases and J 5 bases, leaving 15 bases between the germline ends. The CDR3 totals 14 residues. The CDR3 bases are TGTGCCAGCAGCCAACCAGGGTCGGGGACTGAAGCTTTCTTT. It is translated as CASSQPGSGTEAFF.

The chain joins TRBV5-4 to TRBJ2-3; maybe TRBD1 (6 bases). Germline V gene sequence: CDR1 SGHNT, CDR2 YYREEE (reference sequence). V was shortened by 3 bases and J by 2 bases, with 13 bases between the two germline ends. The CDR3 has 15 residues. Here the CDR3 reads CASSYGQSDTDTQYF. The CDR3 DNA follows: TGTGCCAGCAGCTATGGACAGTCAGACACAGATACGCAGTATTTT.

The chain uses TRBV7-2 and TRBJ2-1; 12 bases are shared with TRBD2. The J segment lost 6 bases and the V segment lost 5 bases, leaving 8 bases of the junction unmatched. CDR1 and CDR2 (germline): SGHTA, FQGNSA. This CDR3 region has 16 residues. CDR3 in amino acids: CASSPETSGSPNEQFF. CDR3 coding DNA: TGTGCCAGCAGCCCTGAGACTAGCGGGAGCCCCAATGAGCAGTTCTTC.

The rearrangement joins TRBV6-5 to TRBJ1-2; TRBD1 agrees at 7 bases. The CDR3 consists of 15 residues. J was trimmed by 8 bases and V by 5 bases; bases with no gene match: 14. Germline V gives CDR1 MNHEY, CDR2 SVGAGI. CDR3 region: CASSTMTRQGSGYTF. The CDR3 DNA follows: TGTGCCAGCAGTACCATGACGCGACAGGGATCGGGCTACACCTTC.

This chain uses TRBV10-3 with TRBJ2-3, with D possibly TRBD1 on 6 matching bases. The CDR3 is 13 residues long. V was clipped by 6 bases and J by 4 bases, with 11 bases between them. CDR1 and CDR2 (germline): ENHRY, SYGVKD. CDR3 nucleotides: TGTGCCATCAGCCGGGACACCGCAGATACGCAGTATTTT. Amino acid sequence: CAISRDTADTQYF.

In nucleotides, the CDR3 is TGTGCCAGCAGTCGAAGGACGGTGAACACTGAAGCTTTCTTT. As protein: CASSRRTVNTEAFF. V usage is TRBV6-5 and J usage is TRBJ1-1, with D hard to call. Germline-derived CDR1 and CDR2 are MNHEY and SVGAGI. Trimming pared 5 bases from V and 0 bases from J, leaving 10 bases between. The CDR3 extends over 14 amino acids.

In DNA, the CDR3 is TGTGCCAGCAGTTTAAGAGCTCAAGAGACCCAGTACTTC. Protein sequence: CASSLRAQETQYF. The genes are TRBV27 and TRBJ2-5; D ambiguous. Germline lookup yields CDR1 MNHEY and CDR2 SMNVEV (reference sequence). Trimming shortened V by 2 bases and J by 2 bases, and 6 bases separated the two germline ends. This CDR3 has 13 residues.

The chain couples TRBV29-1 to TRBJ1-1, with 7 bases lining up with TRBD1. This CDR3 has 12 amino acids. Germline loops: CDR1 SQVTM, CDR2 ANQGSEA. The J segment lost 0 bases and the V segment lost 7 bases, leaving 2 bases of the junction unmatched. The CDR3, as DNA: TGCAGCGGGGACAGACTGAACACTGAAGCTTTCTTT. This gives the protein CSGDRLNTEAFF.

This clone was picked up a small number of times. The chain couples TRBV11-2 to TRBJ2-7, with D possibly TRBD1 on 6 matching bases. The V gene's germline CDR1 is SGHAT and CDR2 FQNNGV. This CDR3 is 13 amino acids long. The ends were cut back, 5 bases at V and 6 bases at J, with 14 bases in the middle. The CDR3 sequence is CASSTGQSGEQYF. CDR3 in DNA: TGTGCCAGCAGCACCGGACAGTCCGGCGAGCAGTACTTC. The whole variable domain, remainder taken from reference TRBV11-2 and TRBJ2-7, is EAGVAQSPRYKIIEKRQSVAFWCNPISGHATLYWYQQILGQGPKLLIQFQNNGVVDDSQLPKDRFSAERLKGVDSTLKIQPAKLEDSAVYLCASSTGQSGEQYFGPGTRLTVT.

This sequence joins TRBV7-2 and TRBJ2-6; maybe TRBD1 (6 bases). The V gene's germline CDR1 is SGHTA and CDR2 FQGNSA. V was trimmed by 3 bases and J by 0 bases, leaving 9 bases between them. The CDR3 length is 16 residues. CDR3 loop: CASSLGAFSGANVLTF. DNA for the CDR3: TGTGCCAGCAGCTTGGGGGCTTTCTCTGGGGCCAACGTCCTGACTTTC.

The V call is TRBV2, the J call TRBJ2-3, with 8 bases fitting TRBD2. The CDR3 covers 16 residues. CDR1 and CDR2 (germline): SNHLY, FYNNEI. The V and J ends lost 5 bases and 7 bases, in that order; junction bases with no gene match: 14. In DNA form, the CDR3 reads TGTGCCAGCAGTACTGGGCGTCTAGCGGGTCAAAATACGCAGTATTTT. Amino acid sequence: CASSTGRLAGQNTQYF.

A single count supports this clone. J is TRBJ1-1 and V is TRBV5-5, with D uncertain. V was shortened by 2 bases and J by 5 bases, with 4 bases between the two germline ends. This CDR3 contains 11 residues. Looked up from germline, CDR1 is SGHKS and CDR2 is YYEKEE (reference sequence). The CDR3 DNA is TGTGCCAGCAGCTTTAGTACTGAAGCTTTCTTT. Its protein is CASSFSTEAFF. The full variable domain, in which reference TRBV5-5 and TRBJ1-1 provide the parts outside the CDR3, is DAGVTQSPTHLIKTRGQQVTLRCSPISGHKSVSWYQQVLGQGPQFIFQYYEKEERGRGNFPDRFSARQFPNYSSELNVNALLLGDSALYLCASSFSTEAFFGQGTRLTVV.

The V and J genes are TRBV28 and TRBJ2-2; D could derive from TRBD1 or TRBD2 (6 bases each). Germline CDR1 and CDR2: MDHEN and SYDVKM. The CDR3 has 16 amino acids. Trimming shortened V by 5 bases and J by 1 base, and 14 bases separated the two germline ends. CDR3 DNA sequence: TGTGCCAGCAGTGGGTGGACAGCGGGGAACACCGGGGAGCTGTTTTTT. Translation: CASSGWTAGNTGELFF.

V gene TRBV6-5 combines with J gene TRBJ1-4; 9 positions match TRBD1. Looked up from germline, CDR1 is MNHEY and CDR2 is SVGAGI. CDR3 length: 15 residues. With 2 bases clipped from V and 8 bases from J, the junction kept 6 bases outside the gene matches. The CDR3 nucleotides read TGTGCCAGCAGTTACGGGGACAGGGTGAACGAAAAACTGTTTTTT. It is translated as CASSYGDRVNEKLFF.

This chain uses TRBV5-1 with TRBJ2-7, with unresolved D. V lost 3 bases and J lost 0, with 16 bases in between. The CDR3 is 16 residues long. The germline CDR1 and CDR2 sequences are SGHRS and YFSETQ. CDR3 sequence reads: CASSSALGTTSYEQYF. In nucleotides, the CDR3 is TGCGCCAGCAGCTCCGCGCTAGGTACCACCTCCTACGAGCAGTACTTC.

The rearrangement uses TRBV5-1 and TRBJ1-1; 9 positions match TRBD1. Germline assignment: CDR1 SGHRS and CDR2 YFSETQ. V shed 3 bases and J 10 bases; nucleotides not matched to a gene: 7. The CDR3 covers 13 residues. CDR3 bases: TGCGCCAGCAGCTACTACAGGGGGCAGGGAGCTTTCTTT. Its protein product is CASSYYRGQGAFF.

The chain couples TRBV6-7 to TRBJ2-7; 7 positions match TRBD1. TRBV6-7 is designated an ORF whose function remains uncertain. With V trimmed by 10 bases and J by 1 base, 10 bases remained unmatched. The CDR3 is made up of 14 amino acids. CDR3 residues: CATPQEGQSYEQYF. The DNA for the CDR3 is TGTGCCACCCCCCAAGAGGGACAGTCCTACGAGCAGTACTTC.

This clone was observed a handful of times. The chain joins TRBV9 to TRBJ1-1, with D possibly being TRBD1 (5 bases). V was trimmed by 10 bases and J by 0 bases, leaving 10 bases between them. There are 12 residues in the CDR3. Germline-derived CDR1 and CDR2 are SGDLS and YYNGEE. CDR3 in DNA: TGTGCCTCGGGACGTATGAACACTGAAGCTTTCTTT. It specifies CASGRMNTEAFF.

Only one count was recorded for this clone. This chain uses TRBV7-2 with TRBJ2-7, with 7 bases identical to TRBD2. In germline, CDR1 is SGHTA, CDR2 FQGNSA. This CDR3 spans 16 amino acids. The V segment lost 1 base and the J segment 0 bases; nucleotides outside the gene matches: 6. CDR3 sequence reads: CASSLVAGEHSYEQYF. The CDR3 DNA is TGTGCCAGCAGCTTAGTGGCGGGAGAGCACTCCTACGAGCAGTACTTC.

J is TRBJ2-1 and V is TRBV14; D gene ambiguous. The CDR3 length is 15 residues. V dropped 4 bases and J dropped 6 bases, with 16 bases sitting between them. CDR1 and CDR2 (germline): SGHDN, FVKESK. The CDR3 DNA reads as TGTGCCAGCAGCCTAATATTAGTAAGTTCCAATGAGCAGTTCTTC. Translated: CASSLILVSSNEQFF.

The chain joins TRBV5-4 to TRBJ2-7, with 9 bases lining up with TRBD1. V lost 4 bases, J lost 6 bases, and 8 bases stayed unmatched. CDR1 and CDR2 (germline): SGHNT, YYREEE (reference sequence). CDR3 size: 14 residues. Here the CDR3 reads CASSGPGQGGEQYF. CDR3 DNA sequence: TGTGCCAGCAGCGGGCCGGGACAGGGAGGCGAGCAGTACTTC.

This chain joins TRBV28 and TRBJ1-1, with D hard to call. The V and J ends lost 1 base and 1 base respectively, with 13 bases between them. The CDR3 runs 16 residues. Germline V gene sequence: CDR1 MDHEN, CDR2 SYDVKM. The CDR3 loop is CASSLYSPWGNTEAFF. DNA of the CDR3: TGTGCCAGCAGTTTATACAGCCCTTGGGGGAACACTGAAGCTTTCTTT. Combining the CDR3 with reference TRBV28 and TRBJ1-1 gives the whole variable domain DVKVTQSSRYLVKRTGEKVFLECVQDMDHENMFWYRQDPGLGLRLIYFSYDVKMKEKGDIPEGYSVSREKKERFSLILESASTNQTSMYLCASSLYSPWGNTEAFFGQGTRLTVV.

The CDR3 reads CACRTSTDTQYF. The CDR3 DNA sequence: TGTGCCTGTCGGACTAGCACAGATACGCAGTATTTT. The V call is TRBV30, the J call TRBJ2-3; D possibly corresponds to TRBD2 (5 bases). Per germline, CDR1 GTSNPN and CDR2 SVGIG (reference sequence). The CDR3 length is 12 residues. Trimming took off 6 bases at V and 0 bases at J, with 7 bases between the two ends.

The chain couples TRBV7-9 to TRBJ2-1, with 7 nucleotides matching TRBD1. CDR1 is SEHNR, CDR2 FQNEAQ, per germline (reference sequence). The CDR3 covers 12 residues. V shed 1 base and J 13 bases; nucleotides not matched to a gene: 4. The CDR3 DNA follows: TGTGCCAGCAGCTTAGAAGAAGGGGGCCAGTTCTTC. This sequence encodes CASSLEEGGQFF.

Only a few counts were recorded for this clone. This chain uses TRBV10-1 with TRBJ2-7; D not certain. This CDR3 comprises 12 residues. Germline V gene lookup returns CDR1 WNHNN and CDR2 SYGVQD (reference sequence). Trimming took 2 bases from V and 1 from J, leaving 3 bases between them. The CDR3 loop reads CASSETSYEQYF. CDR3 nucleotide sequence: TGCGCCAGCAGTGAGACTTCCTACGAGCAGTACTTC.

The V and J genes are TRBV11-3 and TRBJ2-7, with TRBD2 identical over 10 bases. Losses at the gene ends were 4 bases for V and 3 bases for J; bases not matched to a gene: 6. In germline, CDR1 is SGHNT, CDR2 YENEEA. This CDR3 contains 15 residues. In DNA form, the CDR3 reads TGTGCCAGCAGCTCTAGCGGGAGTTTTGACTACGAGCAGTACTTC. Protein product: CASSSSGSFDYEQYF. Based on the CDR3 plus reference TRBV11-3 and TRBJ2-7, the full variable domain is EAGVVQSPRYKIIEKKQPVAFWCNPISGHNTLYWYLQNLGQGPELLIRYENEEAVDDSQLPKDRFSAERLKGVDSTLKIQPAELGDSAVYLCASSSSGSFDYEQYFGPGTRLTVT.

This chain connects TRBV11-3 to TRBJ2-5; D perhaps matches TRBD1 (6 bases). The length of the CDR3 is 14 residues. The germline V gene encodes CDR1 SGHNT and CDR2 YENEEA. V gave up 2 bases and J gave up 5 bases, with 12 bases separating them. The CDR3 DNA reads TGTGCCAGCAGCTTAAACAGGGAATCTGAGACCCAGTACTTC. Protein product: CASSLNRESETQYF.

The V and J genes are TRBV5-4 and TRBJ2-7, with D perhaps TRBD1 or TRBD2 (5 bases each). Trimming cost V 0 bases and J 0 bases, with 7 bases left between them. The CDR3 has 14 amino acids. Germline lookup yields CDR1 SGHNT and CDR2 YYREEE (reference sequence). As DNA, the CDR3 is TGTGCCAGCAGCTTGGGAGGGGACTCCTACGAGCAGTACTTC. Protein product: CASSLGGDSYEQYF.